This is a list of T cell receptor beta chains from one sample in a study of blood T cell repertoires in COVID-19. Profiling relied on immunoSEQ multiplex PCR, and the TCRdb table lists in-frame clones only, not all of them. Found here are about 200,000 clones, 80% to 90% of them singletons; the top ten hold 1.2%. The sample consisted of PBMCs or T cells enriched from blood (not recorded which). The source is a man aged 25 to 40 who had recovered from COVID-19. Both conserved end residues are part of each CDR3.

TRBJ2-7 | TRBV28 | CASSGQILAGANEQYF
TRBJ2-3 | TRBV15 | CATSRIAGAGDTQYF
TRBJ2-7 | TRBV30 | CAWRAGGEQYF
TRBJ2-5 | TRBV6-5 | CASRRTSGETQYF
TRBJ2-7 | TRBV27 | CASSFSTGNYEQYF
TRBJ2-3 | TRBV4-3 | CASSQVIVAGLSTDTQYF
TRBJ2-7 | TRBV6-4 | CASSDSRGGGVAEDYEQYF
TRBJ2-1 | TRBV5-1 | CASSGRIAGGYNEQFF
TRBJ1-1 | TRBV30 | CAWSVRQEAFF
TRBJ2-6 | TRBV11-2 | CASSLSRDSGANVLTF
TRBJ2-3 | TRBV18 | CASSRTSGGSTDTQYF
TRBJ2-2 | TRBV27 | CASSSGLAGGVTGELFF
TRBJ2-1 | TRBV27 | CASIGLAGSFSYNEQFF
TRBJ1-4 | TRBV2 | CASTKTGTGNEKLFF
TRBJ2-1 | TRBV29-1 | CSVHRGSVVGEQFF
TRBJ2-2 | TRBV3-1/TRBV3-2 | CASSQDRTSGRSGELFF
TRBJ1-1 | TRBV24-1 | CATHRGGLNTEAFF
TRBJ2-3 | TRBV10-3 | CAISTANTDTQYF
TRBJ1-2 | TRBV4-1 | CASSQDFRGTYGYTF
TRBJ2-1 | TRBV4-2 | CASSQGVGGSYNEQFF
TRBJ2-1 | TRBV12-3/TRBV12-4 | CASSTPGSHEQFF
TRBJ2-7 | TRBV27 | CASSLMETGYEQYF
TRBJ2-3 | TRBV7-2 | CASSSPDRDTQYF
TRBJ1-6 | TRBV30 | CAWSVTGDFITLHF